One and the same sample provided the 22 T cell receptor beta chains below, sequenced in a study of STAT5B mutations in CD4+ large granular lymphocyte leukemia. Repertoires were generated with immunoSEQ multiplex PCR, while TCRdb's copy carries only in-frame clones and drops some. This sample has more than 30,000 clones, with over 60% found just once. The specimen sequenced was CD4+ T cells from blood buffy coats. These receptors all stem from a human donor in good health.

This clone was seen more than once but under ten times. The chain joins TRBV5-4 to TRBJ2-2; D tentatively reads TRBD1 or TRBD2 (5 bases each). Between the trimmed V and J ends, which lost 4 bases and 1 base, there was a span of 8 bases. The CDR3 spans 14 residues. Germline-derived CDR1 and CDR2 are SGHNT and YYREEE (reference sequence). The CDR3 DNA follows: TGTGCCAGCAGCCCTGGGGGGAACACCGGGGAGCTGTTTTTT. Translating gives CASSPGGNTGELFF.

The chain couples TRBV11-2 to TRBJ1-5, with unresolved D. The CDR3 has 16 residues. CDR1 and CDR2 (germline): SGHAT, FQNNGV. Deletions cut 0 bases from V and 1 base from J, with 10 bases between. The CDR3 DNA follows: TGTGCCAGCAGCTTAGATTCTAGGTTGAGCAATCAGCCCCAGCATTTT. This codes for CASSLDSRLSNQPQHF.

The chain recombines TRBV5-1 with TRBJ2-1, with D perhaps TRBD2 (6 bases). The length of the CDR3 is 16 residues. The V and J ends lost 0 bases and 6 bases respectively, with 16 bases between them. Germline loops: CDR1 SGHRS, CDR2 YFSETQ. As DNA, the CDR3 is TGCGCCAGCAGCTTGGACCCGGACTACCGGCGCAATGAGCAGTTCTTC. This encodes CASSLDPDYRRNEQFF.

Regarding this clone: Compared with germline, one end of the junction differs, possibly owing to a read error. The chain links TRBV11-2 to TRBJ2-5; no clear D gene. The CDR3 has 13 residues. CDR1 SGHAT and CDR2 FQNNGV come from the germline V gene. For the CDR3, the DNA is TGTGCCAGCAGCAGAGATTACCAAGAGGCCCAGTACTTC. Protein: CASSRDYQEAQYF.

V usage is TRBV14 and J usage is TRBJ2-3; the D gene is possibly TRBD1 (8 bases). The CDR3 extends over 17 amino acids. The V gene lost 4 bases and the J gene lost 8 bases, with 25 bases spanning the gap. CDR1 and CDR2 from the germline V gene are SGHDN and FVKESK. The CDR3 loop reads CASSPGTGWSKRGTQYF. CDR3 coding DNA: TGTGCCAGCAGCCCCGGGACAGGCTGGTCAAAGCGGGGTACGCAGTATTTT.

The chain carries TRBV18 and TRBJ2-5; D call uncertain. Deletions cut 2 bases from V and 1 base from J, with 8 bases between. Germline V gene data show CDR1 as KGHSH and CDR2 as LQKENI. There are 14 residues in the CDR3. The CDR3 DNA reads as TGTGCCAGCTCACCAATTCCAAGCCAAGAGACCCAGTACTTC. Residues: CASSPIPSQETQYF.

The chain uses TRBV7-2 and TRBJ1-3; D remains unclear. Germline loops: CDR1 SGHTA, CDR2 FQGNSA. This CDR3 has 13 amino acids. Between the trimmed V and J ends, which lost 0 bases and 1 base, there was a span of 1 base. DNA for the CDR3: TGTGCCAGCAGCTTAGCGTCTGGAAACACCATATATTTT. This gives the protein CASSLASGNTIYF.

The chain employs TRBV5-1 and TRBJ1-3; D unclear. Per the germline V gene, CDR1 is SGHRS and CDR2 is YFSETQ. Trimming stripped 4 bases from V and 3 bases from J, with 8 bases between. CDR3 length: 13 residues. The CDR3 DNA follows: TGCGCCAGCAGCCAAGAGGGTGGAAACACCATATATTTT. It yields the protein CASSQEGGNTIYF.

The V and J genes are TRBV6-6 and TRBJ1-2, with D perhaps matching TRBD1 (5 bases). The V and J ends lost 8 bases and 4 bases respectively, with 23 bases between them. Germline V gene data show CDR1 as MNHNY and CDR2 as SVGAGI (reference sequence). This CDR3 has 16 residues. The CDR3 sequence is CASLSGLDRGIYGYTF. The DNA of the CDR3 is TGTGCCAGCCTGAGTGGGCTGGACCGGGGGATCTATGGCTACACCTTC.

The chain carries TRBV5-4 and TRBJ1-2; D might be TRBD1 (5 bases). The V end was cut by 4 bases, the J end by 8 bases, with 21 bases between. This CDR3 spans 15 amino acids. Germline CDR1 is SGHNT and CDR2 is YYREEE (reference sequence). In DNA, the CDR3 is TGTGCCAGCAGCCCCCGGGGCCCCGATCTTCGAGGCTACACCTTC. Translated: CASSPRGPDLRGYTF.

The chain combines TRBV6-4 with TRBJ2-1, with 7 bases lining up with TRBD2. This CDR3 is built from 15 residues. Germline V gives CDR1 MRHNA, CDR2 SNTAGT. J gave up 4 bases and V 3 bases, and 6 bases lay outside the gene matches. Here the CDR3 reads CASSEIAGLYNEQFF. DNA for the CDR3: TGTGCCAGCAGTGAAATAGCGGGCCTTTACAATGAGCAGTTCTTC.

The chain combines TRBV7-2 with TRBJ2-7; TRBD2 agrees at 7 bases. Germline CDR1 is SGHTA and CDR2 is FQGNSA. This CDR3 has 17 residues. Losses at the gene ends were 3 bases for V and 2 bases for J; bases not matched to a gene: 13. CDR3 DNA: TGTGCCAGCAGCTTGGGCCCCGGGATAGCGGGCACCTACGAGCAGTACTTC. Its translation: CASSLGPGIAGTYEQYF.

This chain joins TRBV5-4 and TRBJ2-3, with D uncertain. The CDR3 loop spans 17 amino acids. Trimming shortened V by 1 base and J by 0 bases, and 15 bases separated the two germline ends. CDR1 SGHNT and CDR2 YYREEE come from the germline V gene (reference sequence). CDR3 in DNA: TGTGCCAGCAGCTTGAAGAAAATAGCCGCTAGCACAGATACGCAGTATTTT. Amino acid sequence: CASSLKKIAASTDTQYF.

This clone turned up a few times. The rearrangement joins TRBV2 to TRBJ1-2; D uncertain. V gave up 5 bases and J gave up 4 bases, with 11 bases separating them. Germline CDR1 reads SNHLY; CDR2 reads FYNNEI. The CDR3 runs to 13 residues. The CDR3 is CASSQDGIYGYTF. The CDR3 nucleotides are TGTGCCAGCAGTCAAGACGGTATCTATGGCTACACCTTC.

The sample holds one count of this clone. V and J are TRBV11-2 and TRBJ2-7; 8 nucleotides line up with TRBD2. This CDR3 has 16 residues. The ends lost 6 bases at V and 2 bases at J; junction bases unmatched: 12. The V gene's germline CDR1 is SGHAT and CDR2 FQNNGV. As DNA, the CDR3 is TGTGCCAGCAGAACCGGGAGGGGCGAAGGGACCTACGAGCAGTACTTC. It translates to CASRTGRGEGTYEQYF.

A single count supports this clone. This rearrangement joins TRBV7-2 to TRBJ1-2, with 7 bases lining up with TRBD1. Germline V gene sequence: CDR1 SGHTA, CDR2 FQGNSA. The CDR3 totals 14 residues. Trimming took 5 bases from V and 5 from J; bases not matched to a gene: 8. Here the CDR3 DNA reads TGTGCCAGCAGCGCCCCTAGACAGGGATATGGCTACACCTTC. As protein: CASSAPRQGYGYTF.

This sequence joins TRBV21-1 and TRBJ1-3. TRBV21-1 is listed as a pseudogene. CDR3 length equals 18 residues. The chain's CDR3 is CASSPGPGEPGPGNTIYF. The CDR3 coding sequence is TGTGCCAGCAGCCCCGGGCCGGGGGAACCGGGGCCTGGAAACACCATATATTTT.

This clone was observed once. This chain uses TRBV13 with TRBJ2-7, with 7 bases identical to TRBD1. V was clipped by 4 bases and J by 2 bases; unmatched bases: 11. Per germline, CDR1 PRHDT and CDR2 FYEKMQ (reference sequence). The CDR3 spans 16 residues. The CDR3 spells CASSWSPGQRTYEQYF. CDR3 coding DNA: TGTGCCAGCAGCTGGAGCCCGGGACAGCGTACCTACGAGCAGTACTTC.

This rearrangement joins TRBV4-1 to TRBJ1-3, with D hard to call. Trimming shortened V by 1 base and J by 9 bases, and 19 bases separated the two germline ends. The CDR3 is made up of 16 amino acids. CDR1 and CDR2 from the germline V gene are MGHRA and YSYEKL. CDR3 coding DNA: TGCGCCAGCAGCCAAGGAATCGGGAGAGGGCCCGGCACCATATATTTT. Translation gives CASSQGIGRGPGTIYF.

The CDR3 loop is CASSYLPGGEETQYF. The CDR3 nucleotides are TGTGCCAGCAGCTACCTCCCCGGGGGGGAGGAGACCCAGTACTTC. J is TRBJ2-5 and V is TRBV7-6; TRBD2 agrees at 8 bases. Germline CDR1 and CDR2: SGHVS and FNYEAQ. The CDR3 has 15 residues. With 4 bases clipped from V and 5 bases from J, the junction kept 9 bases outside the gene matches.

The V and J genes are TRBV7-2 and TRBJ2-3; TRBD2 matches at 8 bases. Germline CDR1 is SGHTA and CDR2 is FQGNSA. Unmatched junction bases numbered 8, after V lost 1 base and J lost 5 bases. The CDR3 runs to 16 residues. CDR3 nucleotides: TGTGCCAGCAGCTTAGGACGGGGGGGCCAGCGAGATACGCAGTATTTT. It codes for CASSLGRGGQRDTQYF.

This rearrangement joins TRBV5-1 to TRBJ2-6; D may correspond to TRBD1 or TRBD2 (5 bases each). V lost 2 bases and J lost 4, with 10 bases in between. The CDR3 runs to 15 residues. Per germline, CDR1 SGHRS and CDR2 YFSETQ. The CDR3: CASSFEGSGANVLTF. CDR3 bases: TGCGCCAGCAGCTTTGAGGGGTCCGGGGCCAACGTCCTGACTTTC.